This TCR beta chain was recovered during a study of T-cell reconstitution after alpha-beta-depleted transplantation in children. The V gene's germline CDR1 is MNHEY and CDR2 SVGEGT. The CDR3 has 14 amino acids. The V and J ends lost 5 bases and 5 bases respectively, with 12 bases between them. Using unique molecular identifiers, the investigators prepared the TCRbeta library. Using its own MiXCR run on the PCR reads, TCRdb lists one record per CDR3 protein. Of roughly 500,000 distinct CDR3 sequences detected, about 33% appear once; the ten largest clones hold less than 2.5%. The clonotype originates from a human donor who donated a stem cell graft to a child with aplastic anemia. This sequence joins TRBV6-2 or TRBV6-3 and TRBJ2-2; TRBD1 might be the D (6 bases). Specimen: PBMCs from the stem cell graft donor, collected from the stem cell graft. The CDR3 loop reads CASSQTGLTGELFF. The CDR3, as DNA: TGTGCCAGCAGTCAGACAGGTCTTACCGGGGAGCTGTTTTTT.